The clone carrying this T cell receptor (beta chain) appeared a few times. Its antigen is as yet unknown. The CDR3 contains 16 residues. The V gene lost 0 bases and the J gene lost 0 bases, with 9 bases spanning the gap. Germline loops: CDR1 LGHDT, CDR2 YNNKEL (reference sequence). This sample's time point: persistent/refractory GD, antithyroid drugs over 5 years with positive TRAb. Extracted RNA from PBMCs served as the source of the TCR library. The source of the sample is a study of regulatory T cells in long-lasting Graves disease. Points from the study as a whole: Persistent Graves' cases showed lower TCR diversity than newly diagnosed cases.

In building TCR beta libraries, iRepertoire HTBI primers were used together with Arm-PCR of CDR3 regions. TCRdb recomputed calls from the multiplex PCR reads with MiXCR, one row per CDR3 protein. The sample carries about 310,000 distinct CDR3 sequences, roughly a fifth recorded once. Here the sequenced sample was peripheral blood mononuclear cells (PBMCs), taken when the disease was refractory, from a patient treated with antithyroid drugs. The chain links TRBV3-1 to TRBJ2-1; D gene unclear. This sequence originates from a female donor with Graves disease. The CDR3 DNA reads as TGTGCCAGCAGCCAAGATACAGCGATCTCCTACAATGAGCAGTTCTTC. This encodes CASSQDTAISYNEQFF.